These 4 T cell receptor beta chains share one sample of origin, sequenced in a study of CD8 T cells in Susac syndrome (dated by TCRdb to the late 2010s). Library creation used the immunoSEQ multiplex PCR assay. RNA was extracted using the RNeasy kit, and about 0.45 to 1 microgram was reverse transcribed with random hexamers. Using fastp at Q25 and MiXCR, TCRdb reprocessed the public reads and kept productive beta chains. A single entry per CDR3 protein holds the most common genes and DNA from its merged rows. This sample holds 150,000 to 200,000 distinct CDR3 sequences; 95% to 97% were observed only once. Approximately 0.12% of the sample is in the top ten clones. The material sequenced was CD4+ T cells from PBMCs. These receptors were collected from a human donor with Susac syndrome.

This chain connects TRBV14 to TRBJ2-7; possible D gene TRBD2, 5 bases. With 1 base removed from V and 0 bases from J, the gap between germline ends came to 7 bases. CDR3 length equals 14 residues. In germline, CDR1 is SGHDN, CDR2 FVKESK. CDR3 sequence: CASSQGRASYEQYF. DNA of the CDR3: TGTGCCAGCAGCCAAGGGCGGGCCTCCTACGAGCAGTACTTC.

The genes are TRBV29-1 and TRBJ2-7; tentatively, D is TRBD1 (5 bases). V was clipped by 1 base and J by 3 bases, with 16 bases between them. Germline CDR1 is SQVTM and CDR2 is ANQGSEA. This CDR3 is built from 15 residues. CDR3 in DNA: TGCAGCGTTGAAGCCAAGGCAACAGGAGACTACGAGCAGTACTTC. Translation: CSVEAKATGDYEQYF.

The V gene is TRBV2, the J gene TRBJ2-4; TRBD1 matches 7 bases. V lost 4 bases, J lost 6 bases, and 15 bases stayed unmatched. This CDR3 is 17 amino acids long. Germline loops: CDR1 SNHLY, CDR2 FYNNEI. CDR3 amino acids: CASSGPTGQGARNIQYF. The CDR3 region has the DNA TGTGCCAGCAGTGGCCCGACAGGGCAGGGTGCGAGAAACATTCAGTACTTC.

This clonotype was detected only once. As DNA, the CDR3 is TGTGCCAGCAGCTTGGGGGTGGGGGTCGTCGCCTACAATGAGCAGTTCTTC. It encodes CASSLGVGVVAYNEQFF. J is TRBJ2-1 and V is TRBV5-6, with D possibly called TRBD1 or TRBD2 (5 bases each). The germline V and J ends were trimmed by 0 bases and 2 bases, with 15 bases remaining between them. This CDR3 contains 17 residues. From germline, CDR1 is SGHDT and CDR2 YYEEEE. The variable domain in full, with the rest retrieved from reference TRBV5-6 and TRBJ2-1, is DAGVTQSPTHLIKTRGQQVTLRCSPKSGHDTVSWYQQALGQGPQFIFQYYEEEERQRGNFPDRFSGHQFPNYSSELNVNALLLGDSALYLCASSLGVGVVAYNEQFFGPGTRLTVL.